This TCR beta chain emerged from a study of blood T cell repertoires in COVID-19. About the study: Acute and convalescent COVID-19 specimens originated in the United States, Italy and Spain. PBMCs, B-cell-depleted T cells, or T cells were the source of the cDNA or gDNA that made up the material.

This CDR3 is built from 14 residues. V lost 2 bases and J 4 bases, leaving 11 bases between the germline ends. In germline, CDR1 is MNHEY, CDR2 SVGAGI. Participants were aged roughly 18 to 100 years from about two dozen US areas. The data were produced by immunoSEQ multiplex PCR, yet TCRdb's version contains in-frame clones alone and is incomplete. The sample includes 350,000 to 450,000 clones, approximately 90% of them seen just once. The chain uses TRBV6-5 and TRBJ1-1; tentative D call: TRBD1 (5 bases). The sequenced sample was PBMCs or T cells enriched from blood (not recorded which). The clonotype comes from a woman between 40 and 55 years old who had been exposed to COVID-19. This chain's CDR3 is CASSYESGGTEAFF. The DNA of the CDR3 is TGTGCCAGCAGTTACGAATCCGGGGGCACTGAAGCTTTCTTT.